This entry lists 10 T cell receptor beta chains sequenced from one sample in a study of cytomegalovirus exposure and HLA in healthy donors. PCR employed 60 Vbeta and 13 Jbeta primers. Using immunoSEQ multiplex PCR, the repertoire was profiled, and TCRdb retains in-frame clones only, with some absent. This repertoire shows about 110,000 clones, roughly 80% found once; its top ten account for around 3.4%. The material sequenced was PBMCs. Receptors originate from a man between 60 and 75 years old in good health and CMV-seronegative.

The chain carries TRBV9 and TRBJ2-3, with 7 positions matching TRBD2. This CDR3 region has 13 residues. With 4 bases clipped from V and 3 bases from J, the junction kept 2 bases outside the gene matches. The V gene's germline CDR1 is SGDLS and CDR2 YYNGEE. The CDR3 sequence: CASSSGGTDTQYF. The CDR3 DNA reads TGTGCCAGCAGCTCCGGGGGGACAGATACGCAGTATTTT.

This chain connects TRBV29-1 to TRBJ2-7; 9 bases align to TRBD1. Germline V lookup: CDR1 SQVTM, CDR2 ANQGSEA. This CDR3 spans 11 amino acids. The CDR3 nucleotides are TGCAGTTACAGGGGGCTGGACGAGCAGTACTTC. Translated: CSYRGLDEQYF.

This chain joins TRBV11-2 and TRBJ2-6, with 8 bases that match TRBD1. Looked up from germline, CDR1 is SGHAT and CDR2 is FQNNGV. The CDR3 runs to 18 residues. The V gene end was trimmed by 5 bases and the J gene end by 1 base; junction bases not matched to a gene: 10. The CDR3 coding sequence is TGTGCCAGCAGCCAGGGGAGGACAGGGTGGTCTGGGGCCAACGTCCTGACTTTC. Its protein product is CASSQGRTGWSGANVLTF.

CDR3 nucleotide sequence: TGTGCCAGCAGTGAGAGAACAGATACGCAGTATTTT. Protein: CASSERTDTQYF. The chain links TRBV2 to TRBJ2-3; no clear D. Germline assignment: CDR1 SNHLY and CDR2 FYNNEI. The CDR3 consists of 12 residues. V was clipped by 3 bases and J by 3 bases, with 4 bases between them. Complete variable domain (other parts from reference TRBV2 and TRBJ2-3): EPEVTQTPSHQVTQMGQEVILRCVPISNHLYFYWYRQILGQKVEFLVSFYNNEISEKSEIFDDQFSVERPDGSNFTLKIRSTKLEDSAMYFCASSERTDTQYFGPGTRLTVL.

The V and J genes are TRBV7-8 and TRBJ2-5, with a tentative D call TRBD1 (5 bases). Germline CDR1 reads SGHVS; CDR2 reads FQNEAQ. The CDR3 is 16 residues long. V lost 1 base to trimming and J lost 4 bases, with 16 bases between them. In DNA form, the CDR3 reads TGTGCCAGCAGCTTAGATCGCAGGGAATCCAGAGAGACCCAGTACTTC. Amino acid sequence: CASSLDRRESRETQYF.

The chain uses TRBV19 and TRBJ1-1; D may be TRBD1 (5 bases). The CDR3 consists of 15 residues. The germline V and J ends were trimmed by 3 bases and 1 base, with 12 bases remaining between them. Per the germline V gene, CDR1 is LNHDA and CDR2 is SQIVND (reference sequence). The CDR3 sequence is CASSIRQGRNTEAFF. The CDR3 DNA reads TGTGCCAGTAGTATTCGGCAGGGTAGGAACACTGAAGCTTTCTTT.

This clone has only one observation. V usage is TRBV7-8 and J usage is TRBJ1-5; 10 bases are shared with TRBD1. The CDR3 extends over 16 amino acids. Trimming removed 2 bases from V and 3 bases from J; junction bases left unmatched: 4. The V gene's germline CDR1 is SGHVS and CDR2 FQNEAQ. The CDR3: CASSLRTGGDNQPQHF. The CDR3 DNA is TGTGCCAGCAGCTTAAGGACAGGGGGGGACAATCAGCCCCAGCATTTT.

The chain employs TRBV5-1 and TRBJ2-5; D unclear. Trimming removed 6 bases from V and 5 bases from J, with 17 bases in between. Germline V gene lookup returns CDR1 SGHRS and CDR2 YFSETQ. The CDR3 runs 14 residues. For the CDR3, the DNA is TGCGCCAGCACGAACCCCGGAACCGGGGAGACCCAGTACTTC. Its translation: CASTNPGTGETQYF. The complete variable domain, with remaining parts taken from reference TRBV5-1 and TRBJ2-5, reads KAGVTQTPRYLIKTRGQQVTLSCSPISGHRSVSWYQQTPGQGLQFLFEYFSETQRNKGNFPGRFSGRQFSNSRSEMNVSTLELGDSALYLCASTNPGTGETQYFGPGTRLLVL.

On this clone: A read error may account for a junction end that differs from germline. V and J are TRBV28 and TRBJ2-3; 9 bases line up with TRBD2. This CDR3 comprises 14 residues. The germline CDR1 and CDR2 sequences are MDHEN and SYDVKM. The CDR3, as DNA: TGTGCCAGCACCCTCGGGAGCAGCGGGGGGTCCTTGGATTTT. As protein: CASTLGSSGGSLDF.

Only a few counts were recorded for this clone. The genes are TRBV28 and TRBJ1-4; 7 bases match TRBD1. Germline assignment: CDR1 MDHEN and CDR2 SYDVKM. With V trimmed by 8 bases and J by 8 bases, 14 bases remained unmatched. The CDR3 totals 15 residues. CDR3 DNA sequence: TGTGCCAGCCAGTCTAAGGGGACAGCCAAGGAAAAACTGTTTTTT. It translates to CASQSKGTAKEKLFF.